Listed below are T cell receptor beta chains from one sample, sequenced in a study of graft-versus-host responses after intestinal transplantation. No cognate antigen is known for these TCRs. The protocol was immunoSEQ multiplex PCR, while the TCRdb copy is restricted to in-frame clones and leaves out a portion. The table records about 82,000 clones, under 95% of them present only once. The input for sequencing was unstimulated CD4+ T cells sorted from spleen or lymph node cells, taken before transplant. The receptors originated from a human donor who was the organ donor for an intestinal transplant. The CDR3 runs from the conserved cysteine through the conserved F or W. Fields, in order: clone size, V gene, J gene, D gene, CDR3 length, CDR3 protein, CDR3 DNA. The D gene is left open where the match is weak. Size is omitted from some rows. Given values are once, few, many or a class for expanded clones.

.	TRBV7-2	TRBJ2-1	.	11	CASSQHREQFF	TGTGCCAGCAGCCAACACCGAGAGCAGTTCTTC
.	TRBV14	TRBJ2-7	.	17	CASSPRVGRGVSYEQYF	TGTGCCAGCAGCCCTCGGGTGGGCCGGGGAGTATCCTACGAGCAGTACTTC
.	TRBV29-1	TRBJ1-3	.	13	CSDWRFSGNTIYF	TGCAGCGACTGGAGGTTCTCTGGAAACACCATATATTTT
.	TRBV7-8	TRBJ1-5	.	14	CASSPEVFNQPQHF	TGTGCCAGCAGCCCTGAGGTCTTCAATCAGCCCCAGCATTTT
.	TRBV5-1	TRBJ2-7	TRBD1	15	CASSQVGQGAFEQYF	TGCGCCAGCAGCCAAGTGGGACAGGGGGCCTTCGAGCAGTACTTC
.	TRBV9	TRBJ1-4	TRBD1	16	CASSVEPRDSNEKLFF	TGTGCCAGCAGCGTAGAGCCCCGGGACAGTAATGAAAAACTGTTTTTT
.	TRBV6-1	TRBJ2-7	TRBD2	14	CASTRTSGSYEQYF	TGTGCCAGCACTAGGACTAGCGGGAGCTACGAGCAGTACTTC
.	TRBV29-1	TRBJ2-5	.	18	CSVEVVGVPGRREETQYF	TGCAGCGTTGAAGTCGTTGGGGTACCTGGGAGAAGGGAAGAGACCCAGTACTTC
.	TRBV7-3	TRBJ2-1	TRBD2	17	CASSAISSGWGNNEQFF	TGTGCCAGCAGCGCAATTTCTAGCGGGTGGGGGAACAATGAGCAGTTCTTC
.	TRBV25-1	TRBJ1-4	.	11	CASSRVEKLFF	TGTGCCAGCAGCAGGGTCGAAAAACTGTTTTTT
.	TRBV21-1	TRBJ1-5	.	17	CASSSCSWSTGIQPQHF	TGTGCCAGCAGCTCCTGCAGTTGGTCCACGGGTATTCAGCCCCAGCATTTT
once	TRBV28	TRBJ1-5	.	15	CASSLIRGYNQPQHF	TGTGCCAGCAGTCTAATCAGGGGATACAATCAGCCCCAGCATTTT
.	TRBV7-3	TRBJ2-3	TRBD2	15	CASSPRGVLTDTQYF	TGTGCCAGCAGCCCCCGGGGGGTACTCACAGATACGCAGTATTTT
.	TRBV7-2	TRBJ1-1	.	14	CASSLAAGNTEAFF	TGTGCCAGCAGCTTAGCGGCAGGGAACACTGAAGCTTTCTTT
.	TRBV7-3	TRBJ1-1	.	13	CASSTTENTEAFF	TGTGCCAGCAGCACGACAGAGAACACTGAAGCTTTCTTT
.	TRBV7-2	TRBJ1-4	.	13	CASTLRANEKLFF	TGTGCCAGCACCCTGAGAGCTAATGAAAAACTGTTTTTT
.	TRBV9	TRBJ2-5	TRBD2	15	CASSVHTSGLRAQYF	TGTGCCAGCAGCGTACATACTAGCGGACTGAGGGCCCAGTACTTC
.	TRBV6-5	TRBJ1-1	.	11	CASSVGQGAFF	TGTGCCAGCAGTGTGGGGCAGGGGGCTTTCTTT
.	TRBV11-3	TRBJ2-5	.	11	CASSETGTQYF	TGTGCCAGCAGCGAAACGGGGACCCAGTACTTC
few	TRBV30	TRBJ1-3	.	14	CAWSVQSSGNTIYF	TGTGCCTGGAGTGTACAGAGCTCTGGAAACACCATATATTTT
.	TRBV6-1	TRBJ2-1	TRBD1	15	CASSRDRGPHNEQFF	TGTGCCAGCAGCCGGGACAGGGGGCCTCACAATGAGCAGTTCTTC
.	TRBV5-1	TRBJ1-4	.	16	CASSLMGGGTNEKLFF	TGCGCCAGCAGCTTGATGGGGGGAGGAACTAATGAAAAACTGTTTTTT
.	TRBV7-9	TRBJ2-2	.	12	CASSTTTGELFF	TGTGCCAGCAGCACAACCACCGGGGAGCTGTTTTTT
few	TRBV5-4	TRBJ2-7	TRBD2	14	CASSLALAGNEQYF	TGTGCCAGCAGCTTGGCGCTAGCGGGAAACGAGCAGTACTTC
.	TRBV6-5	TRBJ1-6	TRBD1	16	CASSYSFWTGDSPLHF	TGTGCCAGCAGTTACTCGTTTTGGACAGGGGATTCACCCCTCCACTTT
.	TRBV5-1	TRBJ1-2	TRBD1	18	CASSLRRTGLRGDYGYTF	TGCGCCAGCAGCTTGAGACGGACAGGCCTAAGAGGGGACTATGGCTACACCTTC
.	TRBV10-2	TRBJ2-3	.	14	CASSIYRRTDTQYF	TGCGCCAGCAGTATTTACAGACGCACAGATACGCAGTATTTT
.	TRBV25-1	TRBJ2-7	TRBD1	16	CASSAEGQGSSYEQYF	TGTGCCAGCAGCGCCGAAGGACAGGGAAGCTCCTACGAGCAGTACTTC
.	TRBV29-1	TRBJ2-2	.	15	CSVESGQGGTGELFF	TGCAGCGTTGAAAGTGGGCAGGGAGGCACCGGGGAGCTGTTTTTT
.	TRBV7-3	TRBJ1-1	.	13	CASSSSLNTEAFF	TGTGCCAGCAGCTCGAGCTTGAACACTGAAGCTTTCTTT
once	TRBV7-8	TRBJ2-5	TRBD2	15	CASSLRLAGKETQYF	TGTGCCAGCAGCCTGCGACTAGCGGGGAAGGAGACCCAGTACTTC
.	TRBV6-5	TRBJ2-3	.	16	CASSYAGSLSTDTQYF	TGTGCCAGCAGTTACGCCGGTTCTCTTAGCACAGATACGCAGTATTTT
.	TRBV9	TRBJ2-3	TRBD2	20	CASSVAPRLAGVSGTDTQYF	TGTGCCAGCAGCGTAGCCCCCCGACTAGCGGGGGTGTCTGGCACAGATACGCAGTATTTT
.	TRBV10-2	TRBJ2-3	TRBD2	14	CAGSESGRADTQYF	TGCGCCGGCAGTGAGTCGGGGAGGGCGGATACGCAGTATTTT
.	TRBV25-1	TRBJ2-5	.	12	CASSLGPGAQYF	TGTGCCAGCAGTTTAGGGCCCGGGGCCCAGTACTTC
.	TRBV11-2	TRBJ2-3	.	16	CASSFGHQTSTDTQYF	TGTGCCAGCAGCTTTGGACATCAAACTAGCACAGATACGCAGTATTTT
.	TRBV28	TRBJ1-2	.	14	CASSSAQGAYGYTF	TGTGCCAGCAGTTCGGCACAGGGCGCCTATGGCTACACCTTC
.	TRBV2	TRBJ2-3	TRBD2	14	CASLPTSGRVTQYF	TGTGCCAGCCTTCCGACTAGCGGGCGTGTAACGCAGTATTTT
.	TRBV18	TRBJ2-7	TRBD1	16	CASSHPGQSVAYEQYF	TGTGCCAGCTCACACCCGGGACAGAGTGTTGCCTACGAGCAGTACTTC
.	TRBV4-1	TRBJ2-2	.	16	CASSQGGLMNTGELFF	TGCGCCAGCAGCCAAGGGGGACTCATGAACACCGGGGAGCTGTTTTTT
once	TRBV23-1	TRBJ2-2	TRBD1	19	CASSQYGDRGRRNTGELFF	TGCGCCAGCAGTCAATACGGGGACAGGGGAAGACGAAACACCGGGGAGCTGTTTTTT
.	TRBV4-2	TRBJ2-7	.	13	CASSPGSLYEQYF	TGTGCCAGCAGCCCGGGATCTCTGTACGAGCAGTACTTC
.	TRBV5-1	TRBJ1-3	.	14	CASSLGNSGNTIYF	TGCGCCAGCAGCCTCGGGAATTCTGGAAACACCATATATTTT
.	TRBV27	TRBJ2-7	TRBD1	17	CASSSDRTGTGPYEQYF	TGTGCCAGCAGTTCCGATAGGACCGGGACAGGGCCTTACGAGCAGTACTTC
.	TRBV6-1	TRBJ1-1	TRBD1	16	CASSEAGWGQGFKAFF	TGTGCCAGCAGTGAAGCCGGGTGGGGACAGGGTTTCAAAGCTTTCTTT
.	TRBV13	TRBJ2-7	TRBD2	15	CASSYFSGRAYEQYF	TGTGCCAGCAGTTACTTTAGCGGGAGGGCCTACGAGCAGTACTTC
.	TRBV21-1	TRBJ2-5	.	16	CASSNRDRGRQETQYF	TGTGCCAGCAGCAACCGGGACAGGGGAAGGCAAGAGACCCAGTACTTC
.	TRBV27	TRBJ2-2	TRBD2	19	CASQSESRVLAANTGELFF	TGTGCCAGCCAGTCTGAGTCCCGAGTCCTAGCGGCGAACACCGGGGAGCTGTTTTTT
.	TRBV30	TRBJ2-1	.	16	CAWSPRGGGNHNEQFF	TGTGCCTGGAGTCCCAGGGGAGGGGGGAACCACAATGAGCAGTTCTTC
.	TRBV5-1	TRBJ2-2	.	14	CASSRTDYTGELFF	TGCGCCAGCAGCAGGACTGACTACACCGGGGAGCTGTTTTTT
once	TRBV27	TRBJ2-1	TRBD2	16	CASNGVAGGPSNEQFF	TGTGCCAGCAACGGAGTAGCGGGGGGGCCCTCGAATGAGCAGTTCTTC
.	TRBV7-2	TRBJ2-1	TRBD2	18	CASSPRHSSGVVYNEQFF	TGTGCCAGCAGCCCGCGACATTCTAGCGGGGTGGTGTACAATGAGCAGTTCTTC
.	TRBV25-1	TRBJ1-2	TRBD1	11	CASQGAYGYTF	TGTGCTTCACAGGGGGCGTATGGCTACACCTTC
.	TRBV5-4	TRBJ1-5	TRBD1	13	CASSFQGAQPQHF	TGTGCCAGCAGCTTCCAGGGGGCCCAGCCCCAGCATTTT
once	TRBV2	TRBJ1-6	.	14	CASSDQTENSPLHF	TGTGCCAGCAGTGATCAGACAGAGAATTCACCCCTCCACTTT
.	TRBV18	TRBJ2-6	TRBD2	20	CASSPPLRGGEYSGANVLTF	TGTGCCAGCTCACCACCCCTCCGCGGGGGGGAGTACTCTGGGGCCAACGTCCTGACTTTC
.	TRBV9	TRBJ1-1	.	14	CASSVAGYGTEAFF	TGTGCCAGCAGCGTAGCAGGGTACGGCACTGAAGCTTTCTTT
.	TRBV28	TRBJ1-2	.	14	CASSLEDGVYGYTF	TGTGCCAGCAGTTTAGAGGACGGGGTCTATGGCTACACCTTC
.	TRBV7-6	TRBJ2-5	.	14	CASSLGHIQETQYF	TGTGCCAGCAGCTTAGGGCATATCCAAGAGACCCAGTACTTC